The sequence of this T cell receptor (beta chain) was determined in a study of early T cells in non-severe SARS-CoV-2 infection. This clonotype was seen more than once but under ten times. MiXCR, applied by TCRdb to the 5' RACE reads, yields one record per CDR3 protein. The table includes 80,000 to 100,000 distinct CDR3 sequences, 14% detected once. V dropped 3 bases and J dropped 5 bases, with 12 bases sitting between them. Germline CDR1 DFQATT, CDR2 SNEGSKA (reference sequence). The CDR3 has 13 residues. The sample consisted of whole blood. This sequence was found in an adult who was a healthcare worker with PCR-confirmed SARS-CoV-2 infection or an uninfected control (not recorded which). The rearrangement links TRBV20-1 to TRBJ2-3; weak D call: TRBD1 (6 bases). Here the CDR3 reads CSARGAGEDTQYF. The CDR3 DNA reads TGCAGTGCTAGGGGGGCCGGGGAAGATACGCAGTATTTT.